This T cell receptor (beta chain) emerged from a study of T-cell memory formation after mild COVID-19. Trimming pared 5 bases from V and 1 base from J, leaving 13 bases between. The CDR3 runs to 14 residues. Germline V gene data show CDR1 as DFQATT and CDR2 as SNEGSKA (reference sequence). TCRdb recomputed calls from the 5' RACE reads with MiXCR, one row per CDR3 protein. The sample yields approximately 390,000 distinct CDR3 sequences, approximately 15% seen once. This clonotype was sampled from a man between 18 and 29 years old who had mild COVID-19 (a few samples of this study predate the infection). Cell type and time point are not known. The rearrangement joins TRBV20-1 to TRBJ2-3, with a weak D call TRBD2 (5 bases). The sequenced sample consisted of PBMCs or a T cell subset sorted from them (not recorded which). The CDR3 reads CSAGRVGGTDTQYF. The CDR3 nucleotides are TGCAGTGCTGGCAGAGTGGGAGGCACAGATACGCAGTATTTT.